This T cell receptor (beta chain) appears in the sequencing data of a study of human T cells and chemical hapten exposure. TCRdb reanalysed the RACE reads using MiXCR and keeps one entry per CDR3 protein. The repertoire holds 250,000 or so distinct CDR3 sequences, with about 9% as singletons. V dropped 4 bases and J dropped 5 bases, with 18 bases sitting between them. This CDR3 is built from 15 residues. Germline V gives CDR1 SGDLS, CDR2 YYNGEE. Time point given: pre-sensitization, week 0. Indicated treatment: therapeutic diphenylcyclopropenone sensitization with weekly scalp DPC. Material: whole blood, obtained in connection with sensitization to the hapten diphenylcyclopropenone (DPC). The origin of this receptor is a woman between 35 and 50 years old with alopecia areata. Some clones in this sample may be carry-over from other donors' samples. V and J are TRBV9 and TRBJ1-1; the D gene is possibly TRBD1 (5 bases). The CDR3 nucleotides are TGTGCCAGCAGCCCTGTGGGGGGGTTTGTAACTGAAGCTTTCTTT. It codes for CASSPVGGFVTEAFF.